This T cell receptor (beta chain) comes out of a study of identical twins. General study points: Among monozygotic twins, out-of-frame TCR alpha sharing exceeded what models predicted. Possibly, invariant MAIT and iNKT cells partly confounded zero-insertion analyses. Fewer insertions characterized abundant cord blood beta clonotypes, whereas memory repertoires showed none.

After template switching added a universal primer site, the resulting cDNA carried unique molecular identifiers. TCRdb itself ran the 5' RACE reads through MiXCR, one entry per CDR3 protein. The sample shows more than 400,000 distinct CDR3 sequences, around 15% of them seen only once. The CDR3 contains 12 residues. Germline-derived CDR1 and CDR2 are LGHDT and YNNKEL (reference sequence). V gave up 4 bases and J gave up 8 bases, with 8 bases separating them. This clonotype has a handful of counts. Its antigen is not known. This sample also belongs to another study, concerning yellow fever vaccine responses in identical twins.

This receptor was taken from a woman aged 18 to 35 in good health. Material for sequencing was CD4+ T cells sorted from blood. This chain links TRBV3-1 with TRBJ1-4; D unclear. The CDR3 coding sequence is TGTGCCAGCAGCCGGATTGGAGAAAAACTGTTTTTT. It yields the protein CASSRIGEKLFF.